These 28 T cell receptor beta chains originate from one sample sequenced in a study of T cells expressing NK-cell markers. TCRdb re-called the 5' RACE reads; one entry per CDR3 protein, DNA not given. This table holds some 190,000 distinct CDR3 sequences. Sequenced: blood T cells: a sorted CD56 or NKG2C T cell subset, CD4+ or CD8+ T cells, or bulk PBMC T cells (not recorded which). Every receptor here comes from a man between 18 and 69 years old in good health.

This chain joins TRBV6-5 and TRBJ2-7; TCRdb's assignment of TRBD2 cannot be checked, as there is no DNA. Germline assignment: CDR1 MNHEY and CDR2 SVGAGI. The CDR3 is made up of 15 amino acids. The CDR3 sequence: CASSYSASGVGEQYF.

This chain connects TRBV6-5 to TRBJ2-1; TCRdb calls TRBD2, which cannot be checked without DNA. CDR1 and CDR2 from the germline V gene are MNHEY and SVGAGI. This CDR3 region has 15 residues. The CDR3 sequence: CASRRLAGAQDEQFF.

The CDR3 spells CRPDLPSSYNEQFF. The chain employs TRBV20-1 and TRBJ2-1; the TCRdb call, TRBD2, lacks DNA for checking. This CDR3 spans 14 amino acids. Germline lookup yields CDR1 DFQATT and CDR2 SNEGSKA (reference sequence).

The chain links TRBV4-2 to TRBJ1-1; TCRdb designates TRBD1, a call that cannot be tested without DNA. Per germline, CDR1 LGHNA and CDR2 YNFKEQ. This CDR3 is built from 13 residues. The CDR3: CASSGRTGTEAFF.

The chain is built from TRBV21-1 and TRBJ2-5; without DNA, the TCRdb call of TRBD1 cannot be checked. TRBV21-1 is an annotated pseudogene. This CDR3 is built from 16 residues. CDR3: CASSTTTRTGVETQYF.

The chain employs TRBV12-3 or TRBV12-4 and TRBJ2-2; checking the TCRdb D call of TRBD2 is not possible without DNA. This CDR3 has 15 amino acids. CDR3 loop: CASTDATSFPGELFF.

The V and J genes are TRBV7-2 and TRBJ2-1. Germline V CDR1 and CDR2: SGHTA, FQGNSA. This CDR3 region has 15 residues. The CDR3 here is CASSVNGESYNEQFF.

The chain carries TRBV6-6 and TRBJ2-7; TCRdb outputs TRBD1, but without DNA this stays unchecked. This CDR3 comprises 13 residues. Germline loops: CDR1 MNHNY, CDR2 SVGAGI (reference sequence). CDR3 sequence: CASSSNRGYEQYF.

V is TRBV18 and J is TRBJ2-7; the TRBD2 assignment by TCRdb is unverifiable without DNA. Germline V CDR1 and CDR2: KGHSH, LQKENI. The CDR3 runs 14 residues. The CDR3 protein is CASLSPGTSYEQYF.

The V gene is TRBV7-9, the J gene TRBJ1-1; the D gene TCRdb calls, TRBD1, cannot be checked with no DNA. Germline CDR1 and CDR2: SEHNR and FQNEAQ (reference sequence). The length of the CDR3 is 14 residues. The CDR3 sequence: CASSPLGTDLEAFF.

The chain joins TRBV6-5 to TRBJ1-2; the D call of TRBD1 rests on TCRdb alone, since no DNA is present to check it. The length of the CDR3 is 15 residues. CDR1 and CDR2 (germline): MNHEY, SVGAGI. The CDR3 is CASSYSGRLAYGYTF.

CDR3 sequence: CASSHRGVEQFF. This chain links TRBV7-9 with TRBJ2-1; absent DNA, TCRdb's TRBD1 call cannot be checked. The CDR3 contains 12 residues. The germline gives CDR1 SEHNR, CDR2 FQNEAQ (reference sequence). Supplemented by reference TRBV7-9 and TRBJ2-1, the full variable domain reads DTGVSQNPRHKITKRGQNVTFRCDPISEHNRLYWYRQTLGQGPEFLTYFQNEAQLEKSRLLSDRFSAERPKGSFSTLEIQRTEQGDSAMYLCASSHRGVEQFFGPGTRLTVL.

This chain joins TRBV27 and TRBJ2-3; TCRdb outputs TRBD1, but without DNA this stays unchecked. Germline assignment: CDR1 MNHEY and CDR2 SMNVEV (reference sequence). The CDR3 is 15 amino acids. The CDR3 loop reads CATTWSGGSTDTQYF.

V usage is TRBV3-1 and J usage is TRBJ1-1; the TRBD1 assignment by TCRdb is unverifiable without DNA. CDR3 length equals 13 residues. CDR1 LGHDT and CDR2 YNNKEL come from the germline V gene (reference sequence). The CDR3: CASSQSFRVEAFF.

The rearrangement uses TRBV3-1 and TRBJ2-5; TCRdb calls TRBD1, which cannot be checked without DNA. The CDR3 has 16 residues. Germline V gene lookup returns CDR1 LGHDT and CDR2 YNNKEL (reference sequence). The CDR3 spells CASSQEFAAGEETQYF.

The chain is built from TRBV12-3 or TRBV12-4 and TRBJ2-5; the TCRdb D gene call, TRBD2, has no DNA to confirm it. The CDR3 spans 13 residues. The CDR3 is CASTSGRQETQYF.

The chain has TRBV29-1 and TRBJ2-3; TCRdb selects TRBD1, and the lack of DNA leaves this call unchecked. Germline-derived CDR1 and CDR2 are SQVTM and ANQGSEA. The CDR3 runs to 15 residues. The CDR3 spells CSVGMQGEYTDTQYF.

CDR3 protein: CASSYPTWGNEQFF. The V and J genes are TRBV6-2 or TRBV6-3 and TRBJ2-1; TCRdb's D call of TRBD1 is untestable without DNA. In germline, CDR1 is MNHEY, CDR2 SVGEGT. This CDR3 spans 14 amino acids.

This chain links TRBV25-1 with TRBJ1-5. Per the germline V gene, CDR1 is MGHDK and CDR2 is SYGVNS. CDR3 length: 15 amino acids. The CDR3 protein is CASSPSPDSWQPQHF. Full variable domain (outside the CDR3, taken from reference TRBV25-1 and TRBJ1-5): EADIYQTPRYLVIGTGKKITLECSQTMGHDKMYWYQQDPGMELHLIHYSYGVNSTEKGDLSSESTVSRIRTEHFPLTLESARPSHTSQYLCASSPSPDSWQPQHFGDGTRLSIL.

This chain uses TRBV28 with TRBJ2-5; TCRdb reports TRBD2, a call that lacks DNA to check it against. The germline CDR1 and CDR2 sequences are MDHEN and SYDVKM. There are 14 residues in the CDR3. CDR3 residues: CASSLLDGGKTQYF.

This chain links TRBV27 with TRBJ2-6; TCRdb indicates TRBD1, and absent DNA this call remains unverified. The CDR3 is made up of 16 amino acids. Germline values: CDR1 MNHEY, CDR2 SMNVEV (reference sequence). The CDR3 here is CASSLSGPLGANVLTF.

The V and J genes are TRBV27 and TRBJ2-1; TCRdb lists TRBD2, though no DNA is available to test this call. Germline V gives CDR1 MNHEY, CDR2 SMNVEV (reference sequence). The CDR3 is made up of 18 amino acids. CDR3: CASSLSGAGGRIVNEQFF.

V usage is TRBV4-2 and J usage is TRBJ1-2. Germline V lookup: CDR1 LGHNA, CDR2 YNFKEQ. The CDR3 runs 14 residues. The CDR3 here is CASSQSSRDSGYTF.

The genes are TRBV27 and TRBJ2-3; TCRdb's D call of TRBD1 is untestable without DNA. This CDR3 has 15 residues. Germline CDR1 reads MNHEY; CDR2 reads SMNVEV (reference sequence). The CDR3 reads CASSSRGSSTDTQYF.

This rearrangement joins TRBV4-1 to TRBJ2-1. Germline assignment: CDR1 MGHRA and CDR2 YSYEKL. The CDR3 consists of 14 residues. The CDR3 loop reads CASSQDLGGYEQFF.

The chain recombines TRBV24-1 with TRBJ1-2; the D gene TCRdb calls, TRBD1, cannot be checked with no DNA. CDR1 is KGHDR and CDR2 is SFDVKD in the germline V gene. The CDR3 has 14 residues. This CDR3 is CATSGGESNYGYTF.

The chain uses TRBV20-1 and TRBJ2-7; the D gene TCRdb calls, TRBD2, cannot be checked with no DNA. Germline values: CDR1 DFQATT, CDR2 SNEGSKA (reference sequence). The CDR3 is 15 amino acids. This CDR3 is CSARNRGLRGYEQYF.

The V gene is TRBV20-1, the J gene TRBJ1-3; TCRdb's assignment of TRBD1 cannot be checked, as there is no DNA. The germline CDR1 and CDR2 sequences are DFQATT and SNEGSKA (reference sequence). The CDR3 consists of 13 residues. The CDR3 reads CSARGLSENTIYF.